The TCR beta chain under discussion was sequenced for a study of CXCR3-negative and CXCR3-positive naive CD8 T cells. Whole-study results and caveats: Naive CXCR3-positive cells had TRB CDR3s more hydrophobic than those of CXCR3-negative naive cells.

Researchers prepared the TRB cDNA libraries using 5' RACE with UMI labels. TCRdb reprocessed the 5' RACE reads and keeps a single row for each CDR3 protein, giving no DNA. The table lists roughly 63,000 distinct CDR3 sequences. CDR1 is SGHRS and CDR2 is YFSETQ in the germline V gene. The CDR3 has 13 residues. Points on this clonotype: Its antigen is unknown.

The receptor was isolated from a human donor in good health. Some clones in this sample may be carry-over from other donors' samples. Sequenced sample: naive CXCR3+ CD8+ T cells from blood. Regarding subset: CD45RO-CCR7+CD27+CD95- naive CD8+ T cells expressing CXCR3 (TNR3+). The chain recombines TRBV5-1 with TRBJ1-1. The CDR3 spells CASSSAVNTEAFF.